The 7 T cell receptor beta chains reported below all come from one sample, sequenced in a study of blood T cell repertoires in COVID-19. Clones were read by immunoSEQ multiplex PCR, and TCRdb kept only the in-frame ones, dropping some. The sample gives 310,000 or so clones, about 86% of which show up once; about 2.2% is in the top ten. Sequenced input: peripheral blood. The receptors were sampled from a woman between 25 and 40 years old who had recovered from COVID-19.

As concerns this clone: In the same sample, other DNA sequences code for this CDR3. J is TRBJ2-1 and V is TRBV14; 10 positions match TRBD2. There are 15 residues in the CDR3. The germline V gene encodes CDR1 SGHDN and CDR2 FVKESK. The V gene end was trimmed by 4 bases and the J gene end by 0 bases; junction bases not matched to a gene: 0. The CDR3 coding sequence is TGTGCCAGCAGCCGGACTAGCGGCTCCTACAATGAGCAGTTCTTC. It encodes CASSRTSGSYNEQFF.

The V gene is TRBV29-1, the J gene TRBJ1-1; 9 nucleotides align to TRBD1. Germline-derived CDR1 and CDR2 are SQVTM and ANQGSEA. V shed 8 bases, J shed 5 bases, and the junction held 6 bases outside the gene matches. This CDR3 region has 12 residues. The CDR3 reads CSTLTGGTEAFF. CDR3 nucleotide sequence: TGCAGCACTCTGACAGGGGGAACTGAAGCTTTCTTT.

This CDR3 reads CASSLALGHEQFF. In DNA form, the CDR3 reads TGTGCCAGCAGCTTAGCGTTGGGACACGAGCAGTTCTTC. V usage is TRBV7-6 and J usage is TRBJ2-1; D might be TRBD1 (6 bases). The CDR3 has 13 residues. Trimming removed 0 bases from V and 10 bases from J, with 10 bases in between. Germline V CDR1 and CDR2: SGHVS, FNYEAQ.

This clone has only one observation. The chain couples TRBV28 to TRBJ1-6; D unclear. Germline V lookup: CDR1 MDHEN, CDR2 SYDVKM. Trimming removed 2 bases from V and 0 bases from J, with 8 bases in between. The CDR3 is 16 residues long. The CDR3 is CASSLPESSYNSPLHF. CDR3 DNA: TGTGCCAGCAGTTTACCGGAGAGCTCCTATAATTCACCCCTCCACTTT.

The chain is built from TRBV6-6 and TRBJ1-5; D is unclear. Per germline, CDR1 MNHNY and CDR2 SVGAGI (reference sequence). Trimming pared 4 bases from V and 0 bases from J, leaving 13 bases between. This CDR3 has 16 residues. CDR3 protein: CASSFEGVYSNQPQHF. DNA of the CDR3: TGTGCCAGCAGTTTCGAGGGAGTCTATAGCAATCAGCCCCAGCATTTT.

The chain joins TRBV27 to TRBJ2-3, with D hard to call. This CDR3 comprises 12 residues. Trimming left V 6 bases short and J 1 base short, with 5 bases between. Germline-derived CDR1 and CDR2 are MNHEY and SMNVEV (reference sequence). The chain's CDR3 is CASSRGTDTQYF. CDR3 in DNA: TGTGCCAGCAGCCGGGGCACAGATACGCAGTATTTT.

The V gene is TRBV5-4, the J gene TRBJ2-7; a weak D match, TRBD1 (6 bases). Germline loops: CDR1 SGHNT, CDR2 YYREEE (reference sequence). CDR3 length: 13 residues. CDR3 sequence (DNA): TGTGCTACCAGGGACACCGGCTCCTACGAGCAGTACTTC. Its translation: CATRDTGSYEQYF.